This T cell receptor (beta chain) was profiled in a study of tissue T cells after allogeneic stem cell transplantation. Notes on the study in general: Few T cell clones were shared across patients, but motif clusters showed tissue-specific shared signatures.

As for time point: mouse harvest day 7 after allogeneic transplant. Mouse grafts combined 10^7 T-cell-depleted bone marrow cells with 10^6 splenic CD5+ T cells. B6 (H2b) cells into BALB/c (H2d) mice; tissues taken at day 7 or 14. CDR3 length: 15 residues. Germline V gene lookup returns CDR1 LGHNA and CDR2 YNLKQL (reference sequence). V lost 0 bases and J 0 bases, leaving 7 bases between the germline ends. To note about this clone: Antigen specificity is unknown. All gene names here are mouse names. With the read ending 1 residue before the CDR3 end, the germline J gene is used to fill in that end.

Profiled with immunoSEQ multiplex PCR; TCRdb holds only in-frame clones, not every one. This table has thousands of clones, 40% to 55% appearing once. The origin of this receptor is a female BALB/c mouse given C57BL/6 T cells with graft-versus-host disease after an allogeneic hematopoietic cell transplant. The sequenced sample consisted of gut tissue. This chain joins TRBV5 and TRBJ2-3, with D possibly TRBD1 on 6 matching bases. The CDR3 region is CASSQETGSAETLYF. CDR3 bases read: TGTGCCAGCAGCCAAGAAACAGGGAGTGCAGAAACGCTGTAT.